This T cell receptor beta chain was identified in a study of shared clonotypes between healthy human individuals. On the study more broadly: The donors, two women and a few men, were aged 18 to 49.

Note on this clone: The antigen is not known.

Study-wide points: Generation probabilities of non-shared clonotypes were lower (relative to those shared by all four donors). Richness estimates generally favored naive over memory subsets.

Assay: immunoSEQ multiplex PCR; the TCRdb copy retains only in-frame clones and omits some. The sample includes hundreds of thousands of clones, under 80% of them seen just once. This CDR3 region has 13 residues. The V end lost 0 bases, the J end lost 6 bases, and 7 bases lay between the germline ends. From germline, CDR1 is SGHRS and CDR2 YFSETQ. Sequencing input: memory CD4+ T cells sorted from blood. Subset meaning: CD45RA-negative fraction. The source is a woman under 40 in good health. The chain carries TRBV5-1 and TRBJ2-1; D is unclear. CDR3 coding DNA: TGCGCCAGCAGCTTGGGTCTAATCAATGAGCAGTTCTTC. Its translation is CASSLGLINEQFF.